This TCR beta chain appears in the sequencing data of a study of blood T cells in healthy people across ages. CDR3 length: 14 amino acids. The germline V gene encodes CDR1 DFQATT and CDR2 SNEGSKA (reference sequence). Donor samples were obtained from healthy Caucasian individuals from Russia, aged about 6 to 95. Researchers isolated at least 6 million PBMCs per sample. The authors ran a second PCR of roughly 6 to 12 cycles using a sample-barcoded 5' primer and a J-beta primer mix. TCRdb called the 5' RACE reads again in MiXCR, with one record for every CDR3 protein. The sample yields about 1.6 million distinct CDR3 sequences, about 31% seen once. Remarks on this clonotype: At one end, the junction sequence differs from germline, possibly due to a read error.

This receptor was taken from a young woman in good health. The sample taken for sequencing was blood. The gene calls are TRBV20-1 and TRBJ2-5; TRBD1 might be the D (5 bases). The chain's CDR3 is CTAFWGRDQETQYF. For the CDR3, the DNA is TGCACTGCTTTTTGGGGCAGGGATCAAGAGACCCAGTACTTC.